This TCR beta chain was identified in a study of blood T cell repertoires in COVID-19. This CDR3 region has 14 residues. The germline V gene encodes CDR1 LGHNA and CDR2 YNFKEQ. V was pared by 5 bases and J by 0 bases, with 8 bases between. Method: immunoSEQ multiplex PCR; TCRdb's copy keeps in-frame clones and lacks some. The sample comprises about 120,000 clones, about 80% of which are singletons, and 3.5% to 4% rests with the top ten. Material for sequencing was peripheral blood. The TCR originated in a woman aged 45-59 years with acute or convalescent COVID-19. The V call is TRBV4-2, the J call TRBJ1-3, with unresolved D. CDR3 coding DNA: TGTGCCAGCAGCAAACAGAGCTCTGGAAACACCATATATTTT. The encoded protein is CASSKQSSGNTIYF.